This paragraph reports one TCR beta chain. Its specificity is unknown. Germline CDR1 reads SGHRS; CDR2 reads YFSETQ. V was pared by 0 bases and J by 4 bases, with 11 bases between. This CDR3 region has 15 residues. It was with 60 Vbeta and 13 Jbeta primers that the PCR ran. The data were produced by immunoSEQ multiplex PCR, yet TCRdb's version contains in-frame clones alone and is incomplete. This table has tens of thousands of clones, around 80% appearing once. The sample belongs to a study of cytomegalovirus exposure and HLA in healthy donors. Study observations and caveats: The investigators catalogued 164 TCR beta chains as cytomegalovirus-associated. The later analysis indicated that the majority of CMV-associated TCR beta chains appeared HLA-restricted. Later analysis found that TCR beta chains associated with HLA were more clonally expanded than other, equally common chains. Some highly shared sequence variants likely arose as a pipeline artifact.

Sequencing was performed on PBMCs. The chain joins TRBV5-1 to TRBJ2-1; perhaps TRBD2 as D (6 bases). The sequence was collected from a man aged 45-65 years in good health and CMV-seropositive. CDR3 sequence: CASSLVWDLYNEQFF. The CDR3 DNA reads as TGCGCCAGCAGCTTGGTCTGGGACTTGTACAATGAGCAGTTCTTC.